This TCR beta chain was sequenced during a study of shared clonotypes between healthy human individuals. General study results and limits: The four-donor shared clonotypes exceeded non-shared clonotypes in generation probability, with non-shared ones scoring lower.

In the naive CD8 group, cells lacked CD45RO and were positively selected for CCR7, so terminally differentiated effector memory CD45RA+ cells were left out. Trimming cost V 2 bases and J 6 bases; bases outside gene matches: 20. The CDR3 consists of 19 residues. Germline assignment: CDR1 GTSNPN and CDR2 SVGIG (reference sequence). It was roughly 190 ng DNA, about 30,000 T cell genomes, that sorted-subset replicate PCRs used. The data were produced by immunoSEQ multiplex PCR, yet TCRdb's version contains in-frame clones alone and is incomplete. The data contain hundreds of thousands of clones, roughly 95% of them singletons. Regarding this clone: Its antigen is currently unknown.

The V call is TRBV30, the J call TRBJ1-5, with 9 bases matching TRBD1. What was sequenced was naive CD8+ T cells sorted from blood. The receptor was isolated from a woman aged 30 to 39 in good health. CDR3: CAWSFRKGQGKVSGQPQHF. Written as DNA, the CDR3 is TGTGCCTGGAGTTTTCGGAAGGGACAGGGAAAAGTGTCAGGTCAGCCCCAGCATTTT.